This TCR beta chain came from a study of early stage breast cancer tumors. Trimming took 6 bases from V and 3 from J, leaving 3 bases between them. The CDR3 loop spans 10 amino acids. Data came from immunoSEQ multiplex PCR; TCRdb stores just in-frame clones and leaves some out. The sample contains 44,000 or so clones, 75% to 85% of which appear only once. The chain has TRBV23-1 and TRBJ2-7; D ambiguous. TRBV23-1 counts as an open reading frame of uncertain function. This TCR came from a person aged 50 to 59 with breast cancer. Sequencing was performed on blood. The CDR3 DNA follows: TGCGCCAGCAGGCTCTACGAGCAGTACTTC. Its protein is CASRLYEQYF.